The 9 T cell receptor beta chains below were found in one sample sequenced in a study of a mutant IDH1 vaccine in newly diagnosed glioma. Stated time point: week 47, end of study. The investigators gave 300 ug of mutant IDH1 20-mer peptide in each vaccine dose, together with topical imiquimod. Profiling relied on immunoSEQ multiplex PCR, and the TCRdb table lists in-frame clones only, not all of them. This table has tens of thousands of clones, 75% to 90% appearing once. These receptors have no identified antigens. The sequenced sample was PBMCs, obtained from a glioma patient whose treatment included an IDH1 peptide vaccine. All receptors derive from a man in his thirties or forties with glioma.

The rearrangement joins TRBV19 to TRBJ1-1, with no clear D. Germline V gene sequence: CDR1 LNHDA, CDR2 SQIVND (reference sequence). This CDR3 spans 11 amino acids. V was cut by 5 bases and J by 10 bases, with 11 bases left in between. The CDR3: CASSADWSAFF. As DNA, the CDR3 is TGTGCCAGTAGTGCGGACTGGTCAGCTTTCTTT.

The chain is built from TRBV5-4 and TRBJ2-1; 14 bases map to TRBD2. The CDR3 consists of 19 residues. The trim removed 2 bases at V and 4 bases at J, leaving 11 bases unmatched. From germline, CDR1 is SGHNT and CDR2 YYREEE (reference sequence). The DNA of the CDR3 is TGTGCCAGCAGCTTTGGGGGACTAGCGGGGGCACCTGATTACAATGAGCAGTTCTTC. It codes for CASSFGGLAGAPDYNEQFF.

This clone has just a few counts. The chain has TRBV28 and TRBJ1-5; TRBD1 might be the D (6 bases). Between the trimmed V and J ends, which lost 2 bases and 7 bases, there was a span of 12 bases. Germline CDR1 and CDR2: MDHEN and SYDVKM. This CDR3 region has 14 residues. Here the CDR3 reads CASSLTGFRQPQHF. The CDR3 nucleotides are TGTGCCAGCAGTTTAACAGGGTTCAGACAGCCCCAGCATTTT. The full variable domain, with the rest looked up from reference TRBV28 and TRBJ1-5, is DVKVTQSSRYLVKRTGEKVFLECVQDMDHENMFWYRQDPGLGLRLIYFSYDVKMKEKGDIPEGYSVSREKKERFSLILESASTNQTSMYLCASSLTGFRQPQHFGDGTRLSIL.

The J gene is TRBJ2-2, the V gene TRBV5-1; D is ambiguous. The CDR3 sequence is 14 residues long. Trimming took 0 bases from V and 6 from J, leaving 9 bases between them. Per the germline V gene, CDR1 is SGHRS and CDR2 is YFSETQ. The CDR3 nucleotides are TGCGCCAGCAGCTTGGCCACTTCGGCCGGGGAGCTGTTTTTT. Its protein product is CASSLATSAGELFF.

The chain employs TRBV5-1 and TRBJ1-2; 7 positions agree with TRBD1. Germline V gene data show CDR1 as SGHRS and CDR2 as YFSETQ. CDR3 length equals 14 residues. J lost 4 bases, V lost 5 bases, and 8 bases had no gene match. CDR3 protein: CASRFQGQRYGYTF. The DNA of the CDR3 is TGCGCCAGCAGGTTTCAGGGACAGCGCTATGGCTACACCTTC. The variable domain in full, completed from reference TRBV5-1 and TRBJ1-2, reads KAGVTQTPRYLIKTRGQQVTLSCSPISGHRSVSWYQQTPGQGLQFLFEYFSETQRNKGNFPGRFSGRQFSNSRSEMNVSTLELGDSALYLCASRFQGQRYGYTFGSGTRLTVV.

V gene TRBV19 combines with J gene TRBJ2-7; D tentatively reads TRBD1 or TRBD2 (6 bases each). Trimming cost V 1 base and J 7 bases, with 17 bases left between them. CDR1 LNHDA and CDR2 SQIVND come from the germline V gene (reference sequence). CDR3 length: 15 residues. In DNA, the CDR3 is TGTGCCAGTAGTATAGCGTTCCCGGGGGCCGGGGAGCAGTACTTC. As protein: CASSIAFPGAGEQYF.

The chain has TRBV14 and TRBJ2-7; D remains unclear. V lost 6 bases to trimming and J lost 2 bases, with 17 bases between them. CDR1 SGHDN and CDR2 FVKESK come from the germline V gene. The CDR3 length is 15 residues. The CDR3 protein is CASSPQSPRPYEQYF. CDR3 coding DNA: TGTGCCAGCAGTCCACAGTCCCCGAGACCCTACGAGCAGTACTTC.

This chain connects TRBV5-4 to TRBJ2-5; tentatively, D is TRBD1 (5 bases). The CDR3 runs 13 residues. V dropped 4 bases and J dropped 7 bases, with 14 bases sitting between them. Germline V lookup: CDR1 SGHNT, CDR2 YYREEE (reference sequence). Here the CDR3 reads CASSPPQGGTQYF. The CDR3, as DNA: TGTGCCAGCAGCCCACCCCAGGGTGGGACCCAGTACTTC.

The rearrangement joins TRBV30 to TRBJ1-1; D gene ambiguous. The germline CDR1 and CDR2 sequences are GTSNPN and SVGIG (reference sequence). CDR3 size: 13 residues. Deletions cut 4 bases from V and 4 bases from J, with 13 bases between. The CDR3 protein is CAWTALEGTEAFF. In nucleotides, the CDR3 is TGTGCCTGGACTGCCCTAGAGGGCACTGAAGCTTTCTTT.